This TCR beta chain appears in the sequencing data of a study of blood T cell repertoires in COVID-19. Overall study: Sites across the United States, Italy and Spain contributed samples from acute and convalescent COVID-19. PBMCs, B-cell-depleted T cells, or T cells were the source of the cDNA or gDNA that made up the material.

As handled by the study authors: Amplifying reference gene primers gave estimates of nucleated cell counts. Assay: immunoSEQ multiplex PCR; the TCRdb copy retains only in-frame clones and omits some. From that table come the V and J calls and clone size; the DNA was used to work out D and trimming. The sample consists of about 150,000 clones, about four fifths of them appearing once. CDR3 size: 15 residues. Germline CDR1 and CDR2: SGHVS and FQNEAQ. With V trimmed by 6 bases and J by 0 bases, 6 bases remained unmatched. The sample taken for sequencing was peripheral blood. This TCR was sampled from a man aged 65 to 85 with active or convalescent COVID-19. This chain joins TRBV7-8 and TRBJ1-1; 8 bases align to TRBD1. In nucleotides, the CDR3 is TGTGCCAGCAGATCAGCAGGGGGCATGAACACTGAAGCTTTCTTT. Protein: CASRSAGGMNTEAFF.